These 10 T cell receptor beta chains were all obtained from the same sample, sequenced in a study of blood T cell repertoires in COVID-19. TCRdb's copy holds only in-frame clones and misses some; the assay was immunoSEQ multiplex PCR. The table has around 84,000 clones, about 87% seen once. The sequenced material came from peripheral blood. The source is a man between 45 and 60 years old with active COVID-19.

V is TRBV20-1 and J is TRBJ1-5; D is undetermined. Germline assignment: CDR1 DFQATT and CDR2 SNEGSKA (reference sequence). Trimming left V 3 bases short and J 6 bases short, with 18 bases between. CDR3 length: 15 residues. The chain's CDR3 is CSASRLSKAGQPQHF. The CDR3 region has the DNA TGCAGTGCTAGTCGGCTTTCGAAGGCGGGTCAGCCCCAGCATTTT.

CDR3 in DNA: TGTGCCACCAGTGATCCCTCCGATCTGTCAGATAACTATGGCTACACCTTC. It codes for CATSDPSDLSDNYGYTF. The chain has TRBV24-1 and TRBJ1-2; the D is unclear. Germline CDR1 reads KGHDR; CDR2 reads SFDVKD. Deletions cut 3 bases from V and 1 base from J, with 17 bases between. This CDR3 spans 17 amino acids.

J is TRBJ1-1 and V is TRBV5-6; perhaps TRBD1 as D (5 bases). Germline CDR1 is SGHDT and CDR2 is YYEEEE. This CDR3 is 13 amino acids long. Trimming took 6 bases from V and 6 from J, leaving 15 bases between them. The CDR3 here is CASNQGGWAEAFF. The CDR3 DNA is TGTGCCAGCAACCAGGGAGGCTGGGCTGAAGCTTTCTTT.

This clone appeared once. The V gene is TRBV19, the J gene TRBJ1-1, with 7 bases lining up with TRBD1. Unmatched junction bases numbered 4, after V lost 2 bases and J lost 4 bases. Germline-derived CDR1 and CDR2 are LNHDA and SQIVND (reference sequence). The CDR3 is 14 amino acids. The chain's CDR3 is CASSISYRGTEAFF. In nucleotides, the CDR3 is TGTGCCAGTAGTATATCCTACAGGGGCACTGAAGCTTTCTTT.

The chain combines TRBV6-4 with TRBJ2-3; weak D call: TRBD2 (5 bases). The V end lost 7 bases, the J end lost 6 bases, and 17 bases lay between the germline ends. Germline V lookup: CDR1 MRHNA, CDR2 SNTAGT. The CDR3 totals 14 residues. The CDR3 sequence is CASIRGLGTDTQYF. CDR3 DNA sequence: TGTGCCAGCATAAGAGGGCTGGGTACGGATACGCAGTATTTT.

The chain joins TRBV29-1 to TRBJ1-1; D not certain. The germline gives CDR1 SQVTM, CDR2 ANQGSEA. This CDR3 region has 14 residues. Trimming took off 7 bases at V and 4 bases at J, with 19 bases between the two ends. DNA for the CDR3: TGCAGCGCTATCGGAGGAGGGAGAGGCACTGAAGCTTTCTTT. This gives the protein CSAIGGGRGTEAFF.

A single count supports this clone. The gene calls are TRBV3-1 (or the pseudogene TRBV3-2) and TRBJ2-1, with 13 bases identical to TRBD2. The V segment lost 1 base and the J segment 8 bases; nucleotides outside the gene matches: 5. Germline CDR1 and CDR2: LGHDT and YNNKEL (reference sequence). The CDR3 has 16 amino acids. In DNA form, the CDR3 reads TGTGCCAGCAGCCAAGCTCGGACTAGCGGGAGTGATGAGCAGTTCTTC. Residues: CASSQARTSGSDEQFF.

The chain couples TRBV7-8 to TRBJ1-4, with D perhaps matching TRBD1 (5 bases). The CDR3 covers 15 residues. Germline CDR1 and CDR2: SGHVS and FQNEAQ. The V and J ends lost 0 bases and 5 bases respectively, with 10 bases between them. The CDR3 reads CASSLASGQNEKLFF. CDR3 in DNA: TGTGCCAGCAGCTTAGCGTCCGGACAAAATGAAAAACTGTTTTTT. The variable domain in full, completed from reference TRBV7-8 and TRBJ1-4, reads GAGVSQSPRYKVAKRGQDVALRCDPISGHVSLFWYQQALGQGPEFLTYFQNEAQLDKSGLPSDRFFAERPEGSVSTLKIQRTQQEDSAVYLCASSLASGQNEKLFFGSGTQLSVL.

J is TRBJ2-3 and V is TRBV4-1; unclear D gene. Germline V gene lookup returns CDR1 MGHRA and CDR2 YSYEKL. This CDR3 spans 14 amino acids. Deletions cut 4 bases from V and 2 bases from J, with 10 bases between. The CDR3 coding sequence is TGCGCCAGCAGCCTCCGTCCCCTCACAGATACGCAGTATTTT. Encoded protein: CASSLRPLTDTQYF.

The chain links TRBV6-2 or TRBV6-3 to TRBJ1-1; D unclear. This CDR3 spans 13 amino acids. Germline-derived CDR1 and CDR2 are MNHEY and SVGEGT. V was trimmed by 6 bases and J by 5 bases, leaving 13 bases between them. The CDR3 spells CASSNNGLTEAFF. For the CDR3, the DNA is TGTGCCAGCAGCAACAACGGGTTGACTGAAGCTTTCTTT.